The text below deals with one T cell receptor beta chain. Method: immunoSEQ multiplex PCR; TCRdb's copy keeps in-frame clones and lacks some. The data contain 80,000 or so clones, roughly 80% of them singletons. These data are taken from a study of T cell responses to AZD1222 COVID-19 vaccine. The starting material was peripheral blood, obtained 28 days after the second dose of the MenACWY control vaccine. The sequence derives from an adult who received the MenACWY meningococcal vaccine as a control.

Here the CDR3 reads CASTSPRLANNEQFF. The CDR3 bases are TGTGCCAGCACCTCACCTCGACTAGCGAATAATGAGCAGTTCTTC. The rearrangement links TRBV7-9 to TRBJ2-1; TRBD2 agrees at 8 bases. The trim removed 7 bases at V and 7 bases at J, leaving 12 bases unmatched. This CDR3 contains 15 residues. Germline V gene lookup returns CDR1 SEHNR and CDR2 FQNEAQ (reference sequence).